The 3 T cell receptor beta chains reported below all come from one sample, sequenced in a study of blood T cell repertoires in COVID-19. Clones were sequenced by immunoSEQ multiplex PCR, and TCRdb holds only the in-frame ones, with some missing. The table lists about 430,000 clones, about 90% of them singletons. The sample taken for sequencing was peripheral blood. The receptors originated from a young man with COVID-19, enrolled during active disease.

The J gene is TRBJ1-1, the V gene TRBV7-2, with TRBD1 matching over 8 bases. CDR1 is SGHTA, CDR2 FQGNSA, per germline. V lost 5 bases to trimming and J lost 3 bases; unmatched junction nucleotides: 11. The CDR3 extends over 16 amino acids. DNA for the CDR3: TGTGCCAGCAGCACCCGGGACAGGACGGGCCACACTGAAGCTTTCTTT. Translated: CASSTRDRTGHTEAFF.

The chain has TRBV19 and TRBJ1-1; perhaps TRBD1 as D (5 bases). CDR3 length equals 14 residues. V gave up 7 bases and J gave up 5 bases, with 17 bases separating them. Germline V CDR1 and CDR2: LNHDA, SQIVND (reference sequence). CDR3 protein: CASTLGAGETEAFF. Here the CDR3 DNA reads TGTGCCAGTACCCTAGGGGCGGGGGAGACTGAAGCTTTCTTT.

The chain combines TRBV6-5 with TRBJ2-5, with 8 bases aligning to TRBD2. Germline trimming cut 7 bases from V and 2 bases from J; bases unmatched to any gene: 6. CDR1 MNHEY and CDR2 SVGAGI come from the germline V gene. This CDR3 has 14 residues. The CDR3 here is CASTPGGAQETQYF. CDR3 nucleotides: TGTGCCAGCACCCCGGGGGGGGCTCAAGAGACCCAGTACTTC.